These T cell receptor beta chains were read from a single sample in a study of blood T cell repertoires in COVID-19. The data were produced by immunoSEQ multiplex PCR, yet TCRdb's version contains in-frame clones alone and is incomplete. The sample contains 150,000 to 200,000 clones, under 85% of which appear only once. The specimen was peripheral blood. These receptors all stem from a man aged 55-75 years with active or convalescent COVID-19. Both conserved end residues are part of each CDR3. The D gene is left open where the match is weak. Size is omitted from some rows. Given values are once, few, many or a class for expanded clones.

j_call: TRBJ2-3; v_call: TRBV5-1; d_call: -; clone_size: -; cdr3_aa: CASSTLFGDADTQYF; cdr3_nt: TGCGCCAGCAGCACGTTGTTCGGAGACGCAGATACGCAGTATTTT
j_call: TRBJ2-3; v_call: TRBV6-6; d_call: TRBD2; clone_size: -; cdr3_aa: CASTRTSGRGRTDTQYF; cdr3_nt: TGTGCCAGCACTCGGACTAGCGGGAGGGGGAGGACAGATACGCAGTATTTT
j_call: TRBJ2-1; v_call: TRBV11-1; d_call: TRBD2; clone_size: -; cdr3_aa: CASSLLTSGAHNEQFF; cdr3_nt: TGTGCCAGCAGCTTGCTGACTAGCGGGGCTCACAATGAGCAGTTCTTC
j_call: TRBJ2-1; v_call: TRBV9; d_call: TRBD2; clone_size: -; cdr3_aa: CASSVGTSGGHEQFF; cdr3_nt: TGTGCCAGCAGCGTAGGCACTAGCGGGGGGCATGAGCAGTTCTTC
j_call: TRBJ2-5; v_call: TRBV7-9; d_call: TRBD2; clone_size: -; cdr3_aa: CASNLPTSGSLGETQYF; cdr3_nt: TGTGCCAGCAACCTTCCCACTAGCGGGAGTTTAGGAGAGACCCAGTACTTC
j_call: TRBJ1-6; v_call: TRBV12-3/TRBV12-4; d_call: -; clone_size: -; cdr3_aa: CASSLRPGSPLHF; cdr3_nt: TGTGCCAGCAGTTTACGACCGGGTTCACCCCTCCACTTT
j_call: TRBJ2-5; v_call: TRBV4-1; d_call: -; clone_size: -; cdr3_aa: CASSQEGGIGTQYF; cdr3_nt: TGCGCCAGCAGCCAAGAGGGGGGAATCGGGACCCAGTACTTC
j_call: TRBJ2-3; v_call: TRBV28; d_call: -; clone_size: -; cdr3_aa: CASKPQGKATDTQYF; cdr3_nt: TGTGCCAGCAAGCCGCAGGGTAAGGCGACAGATACGCAGTATTTT
j_call: TRBJ1-5; v_call: TRBV7-8; d_call: -; clone_size: -; cdr3_aa: CASSLGGYQPQHF; cdr3_nt: TGTGCCAGCAGCTTAGGGGGCTATCAGCCCCAGCATTTT
j_call: TRBJ2-5; v_call: TRBV29-1; d_call: TRBD2; clone_size: -; cdr3_aa: CSAQPGTSDETQYF; cdr3_nt: TGCAGCGCCCAACCCGGGACTAGCGACGAGACCCAGTACTTC
j_call: TRBJ2-5; v_call: TRBV9; d_call: TRBD2; clone_size: -; cdr3_aa: CASSVGTSGVLTQYF; cdr3_nt: TGTGCCAGCAGCGTAGGGACTAGCGGGGTGTTAACCCAGTACTTC
j_call: TRBJ2-7; v_call: TRBV2; d_call: TRBD1; clone_size: -; cdr3_aa: CASNQDRGLGEQYF; cdr3_nt: TGTGCCAGCAATCAGGACAGGGGCTTAGGTGAGCAGTACTTC
j_call: TRBJ2-2; v_call: TRBV19; d_call: TRBD1; clone_size: once; cdr3_aa: CASSSTGVGTGELFF; cdr3_nt: TGTGCCAGTAGTTCGACAGGGGTGGGCACCGGGGAGCTGTTTTTT
j_call: TRBJ1-4; v_call: TRBV4-1; d_call: -; clone_size: few; cdr3_aa: CASSQDALSREKLFF; cdr3_nt: TGCGCCAGCAGCCAAGACGCCTTGTCCCGGGAAAAACTGTTTTTT
j_call: TRBJ1-2; v_call: TRBV7-2; d_call: TRBD1; clone_size: -; cdr3_aa: CASSSGQGYGYTF; cdr3_nt: TGTGCCAGCAGCTCCGGACAGGGCTATGGCTACACCTTC
j_call: TRBJ1-5; v_call: TRBV18; d_call: -; clone_size: -; cdr3_aa: CASSPGGRVEPQHF; cdr3_nt: TGTGCCAGCTCACCAGGGGGCAGGGTAGAGCCCCAGCATTTT
j_call: TRBJ2-1; v_call: TRBV10-3; d_call: TRBD2; clone_size: once; cdr3_aa: CAISGLEIGGGPYNEQFF; cdr3_nt: TGTGCCATCAGCGGGTTGGAGATCGGGGGGGGGCCCTACAATGAGCAGTTCTTC
j_call: TRBJ1-6; v_call: TRBV27; d_call: TRBD1; clone_size: few; cdr3_aa: CASKDRVKNSPLHF; cdr3_nt: TGTGCCAGCAAGGACAGGGTTAAAAATTCACCCCTCCACTTT
j_call: TRBJ2-7; v_call: TRBV5-6; d_call: TRBD1; clone_size: -; cdr3_aa: CASSPGQGAYEQYF; cdr3_nt: TGTGCCAGCAGCCCGGGACAGGGGGCCTACGAGCAGTACTTC
j_call: TRBJ2-1; v_call: TRBV29-1; d_call: TRBD1; clone_size: -; cdr3_aa: CSVEGGTGGYNEQFF; cdr3_nt: TGCAGCGTTGAAGGGGGGACAGGGGGCTACAATGAGCAGTTCTTC
j_call: TRBJ1-5; v_call: TRBV5-8; d_call: -; clone_size: few; cdr3_aa: CASLRSPLTNQPQHF; cdr3_nt: TGTGCCAGCTTAAGGAGCCCGCTAACCAATCAGCCCCAGCATTTT
j_call: TRBJ2-7; v_call: TRBV6-6; d_call: TRBD1; clone_size: -; cdr3_aa: CASSARDRGTYEQYF; cdr3_nt: TGTGCCAGCAGTGCCCGGGACAGGGGTACCTACGAGCAGTACTTC
j_call: TRBJ1-2; v_call: TRBV7-2; d_call: TRBD1; clone_size: -; cdr3_aa: CASSLGTGTQNYGYTF; cdr3_nt: TGTGCCAGCAGCTTAGGGACAGGTACACAGAACTATGGCTACACCTTC